The 30 T cell receptor beta chains given below trace back to one sample, sequenced in a study of CXCR3-negative and CXCR3-positive naive CD8 T cells. In preparing the TRB cDNA libraries, 5' RACE with UMI labels was used. TCRdb reprocessed the 5' RACE reads and stores each CDR3 protein as one record, lacking DNA. The sample data list under 50,000 distinct CDR3 sequences. Sequencing was carried out using naive CXCR3- CD8+ T cells from blood. The subset: CD45RO-CCR7+CD27+CD95- naive CD8+ T cells lacking CXCR3 (TNR3-). The receptors derive from a human donor in good health. Some clones in this sample may be carry-over from other donors' samples.

The chain couples TRBV7-9 to TRBJ2-7; TCRdb reports TRBD2, a call that lacks DNA to check it against. Germline CDR1 SEHNR, CDR2 FQNEAQ (reference sequence). The CDR3 has 15 amino acids. CDR3 loop: CASSPAEAGGPEQYF.

The chain employs TRBV4-1 and TRBJ2-5; the TRBD1 assignment by TCRdb is unverifiable without DNA. The CDR3 runs to 14 residues. Germline CDR1 and CDR2: MGHRA and YSYEKL. CDR3: CASSQYTGLETQYF.

The rearrangement links TRBV19 to TRBJ2-7; TCRdb calls TRBD2, which cannot be checked without DNA. The length of the CDR3 is 15 residues. The germline CDR1 and CDR2 sequences are LNHDA and SQIVND (reference sequence). CDR3 in amino acids: CASSHYRDGSYEQYF.

Frequency places this clonotype as medium-sized. The gene calls are TRBV4-3 and TRBJ1-6; the TCRdb D gene call, TRBD1, has no DNA to confirm it. The CDR3 is made up of 17 amino acids. The germline gives CDR1 LGHNA, CDR2 YSLEER. This CDR3 reads CASSQAVPGGSGSPLHF.

V gene TRBV7-9 combines with J gene TRBJ1-1; TCRdb names TRBD1, which stays unverified in the absence of DNA. Germline V gene sequence: CDR1 SEHNR, CDR2 FQNEAQ (reference sequence). There are 12 residues in the CDR3. The CDR3 is CASDPGDTEAFF.

The chain links TRBV2 to TRBJ2-7. The CDR3 has 11 amino acids. In germline, CDR1 is SNHLY, CDR2 FYNNEI. This chain's CDR3 is CASSDEDEQYF.

V is TRBV3-1 and J is TRBJ2-2. The CDR3 runs to 14 residues. CDR1 is LGHDT, CDR2 YNNKEL, per germline (reference sequence). The CDR3 loop reads CASSQDHYTGELFF.

This chain joins TRBV7-8 and TRBJ2-1; TCRdb reports TRBD2, a call that lacks DNA to check it against. Germline V CDR1 and CDR2: SGHVS, FQNEAQ. The CDR3 has 16 residues. The CDR3 protein is CASSLPGLAGVNEQFF.

The chain employs TRBV29-1 and TRBJ2-5. CDR3 size: 14 residues. Germline CDR1 reads SQVTM; CDR2 reads ANQGSEA. This CDR3 reads CSAHPGAYQETQYF.

The chain couples TRBV28 to TRBJ2-7; TCRdb indicates TRBD1, and absent DNA this call remains unverified. The CDR3 runs to 13 residues. Germline V gene lookup returns CDR1 MDHEN and CDR2 SYDVKM. CDR3 region: CASSLRDGYEQYF.

The chain carries TRBV29-1 and TRBJ2-2; without DNA, the TCRdb call of TRBD1 cannot be checked. The CDR3 covers 15 residues. The germline V gene encodes CDR1 SQVTM and CDR2 ANQGSEA. The CDR3: CSVEARGVGTGELFF.

This rearrangement joins TRBV6-5 to TRBJ2-5. The germline gives CDR1 MNHEY, CDR2 SVGAGI. The CDR3 has 14 residues. The CDR3 sequence: CASSYFNSQETQYF.

This chain links TRBV12-3 or TRBV12-4 with TRBJ2-1. The CDR3 extends over 11 amino acids. The CDR3 sequence: CASSLPGEQFF.

The chain recombines TRBV28 with TRBJ2-1; TCRdb reports TRBD2, a call that lacks DNA to check it against. This CDR3 comprises 17 residues. The germline gives CDR1 MDHEN, CDR2 SYDVKM. The CDR3 loop reads CASSLIGGGHSYNEQFF. The variable domain in full, with the rest retrieved from reference TRBV28 and TRBJ2-1, is DVKVTQSSRYLVKRTGEKVFLECVQDMDHENMFWYRQDPGLGLRLIYFSYDVKMKEKGDIPEGYSVSREKKERFSLILESASTNQTSMYLCASSLIGGGHSYNEQFFGPGTRLTVL.

The chain combines TRBV2 with TRBJ2-2. Germline CDR1 SNHLY, CDR2 FYNNEI. The CDR3 is 13 amino acids. The CDR3 protein is CASSLASTGELFF.

The J gene is TRBJ2-7, the V gene TRBV20-1; TCRdb proposes TRBD2, but this gene call is untestable without DNA. The germline gives CDR1 DFQATT, CDR2 SNEGSKA (reference sequence). CDR3 length: 15 amino acids. The chain's CDR3 is CSARPLAGDFYEQYF.

This chain's CDR3 is CASSFDGGNDEQFF. The chain employs TRBV5-1 and TRBJ2-1; with no DNA, the TCRdb D assignment of TRBD1 cannot be verified. CDR3 size: 14 residues. CDR1 is SGHRS and CDR2 is YFSETQ in the germline V gene.

The chain uses TRBV15 and TRBJ2-1; TCRdb indicates TRBD2, and absent DNA this call remains unverified. The CDR3 extends over 15 amino acids. The germline gives CDR1 LNHNV, CDR2 YYDKDF (reference sequence). The CDR3 protein is CASRGAGKSYNEQFF.

The chain employs TRBV7-9 and TRBJ2-1; TCRdb outputs TRBD1, but without DNA this stays unchecked. The CDR3 has 13 amino acids. Germline V lookup: CDR1 SEHNR, CDR2 FQNEAQ (reference sequence). CDR3 protein: CASSLYEAGEQFF.

The chain employs TRBV24-1 and TRBJ2-1; TCRdb designates TRBD2, a call that cannot be tested without DNA. The CDR3 has 17 residues. Germline assignment: CDR1 KGHDR and CDR2 SFDVKD. The CDR3 is CATSDFETSGDYNEQFF.

This chain links TRBV29-1 with TRBJ2-2; TCRdb's D call of TRBD1 is untestable without DNA. Germline-derived CDR1 and CDR2 are SQVTM and ANQGSEA. The CDR3 runs to 11 residues. CDR3 sequence reads: CSVYRVGELFF.

This rearrangement joins TRBV6-5 to TRBJ2-3; without DNA, the TCRdb call of TRBD1 cannot be checked. Germline assignment: CDR1 MNHEY and CDR2 SVGAGI. The CDR3 spans 15 residues. The CDR3 region is CASSPGTASTDTQYF.

The chain carries TRBV28 and TRBJ2-7; TCRdb's D gene call, TRBD1, goes unchecked for lack of DNA. This CDR3 is built from 14 residues. Germline V gene data show CDR1 as MDHEN and CDR2 as SYDVKM. CDR3 loop: CASSFTQGVNEQYF.

The rearrangement joins TRBV28 to TRBJ2-2. CDR3 length: 14 residues. Looked up from germline, CDR1 is MDHEN and CDR2 is SYDVKM. CDR3 in amino acids: CASSHDTYTGELFF.

The CDR3 sequence is CASSSRTGWNTEAFF. This chain connects TRBV5-1 to TRBJ1-1; the TRBD1 assignment by TCRdb is unverifiable without DNA. The germline gives CDR1 SGHRS, CDR2 YFSETQ. CDR3 length: 15 amino acids.

The gene calls are TRBV20-1 and TRBJ2-5; there is no DNA to check the TCRdb D call of TRBD1. CDR3 size: 14 residues. In germline, CDR1 is DFQATT, CDR2 SNEGSKA (reference sequence). CDR3 in amino acids: CSARDLQGQETQYF.

V usage is TRBV12-3 or TRBV12-4 and J usage is TRBJ1-5; TCRdb gives TRBD1 as the D gene, but with no DNA this cannot be confirmed. This CDR3 comprises 14 residues. CDR3 loop: CASSWRQGEQPQHF.

This chain connects TRBV25-1 to TRBJ2-7; the D gene TCRdb calls, TRBD2, cannot be checked with no DNA. Germline CDR1 MGHDK, CDR2 SYGVNS. The CDR3 is 14 amino acids. CDR3 sequence: CASSGAPRSYEQYF.

The chain combines TRBV28 with TRBJ2-7; TCRdb indicates TRBD2, and absent DNA this call remains unverified. The CDR3 spans 14 residues. From germline, CDR1 is MDHEN and CDR2 SYDVKM. This CDR3 is CASSPTSFSYEQYF.

The gene calls are TRBV3-1 and TRBJ2-1; the TCRdb call, TRBD1, lacks DNA for checking. The length of the CDR3 is 14 residues. CDR1 LGHDT and CDR2 YNNKEL come from the germline V gene (reference sequence). CDR3 loop: CASSPRQGVHEQFF.